These T cell receptor beta chains were read from a single sample in a study of early T cells in non-severe SARS-CoV-2 infection. TCRdb re-analysed the 5' RACE reads in MiXCR, keeping a single row per CDR3 protein. The table has more than 20,000 distinct CDR3 sequences, 4.5% seen once; the top ten hold around 19%. Sequencing input: whole blood. The source is an adult who was a healthcare worker with PCR-confirmed SARS-CoV-2 infection or an uninfected control (not recorded which). Each CDR3 is given without its conserved first and last residue. The listing skips clone size in some rows; elsewhere it reads once, few, many or a size class.

CDR3: ASSATSDSYEQY
size: NA
V: TRBV18

CDR3: AINDGTGAKNIQY
size: many
V: TRBV10-3

CDR3: ASSTTGFSGELF
size: many
V: TRBV11-2

CDR3: ASSSRTSGQNNEQF
size: medium-sized
V: TRBV7-8

CDR3: ASSARDRAQNWYGYT
size: NA
V: TRBV6-1

CDR3: ASSSDKDRAGANVLT
size: many
V: TRBV12-3/TRBV12-4

CDR3: ASSLVTGRTNEQF
size: NA
V: TRBV5-1

CDR3: ASSPQENQPQH
size: few
V: TRBV18

CDR3: TSRGGSYNEQF
size: many
V: TRBV2

CDR3: ASSLRGQYEQY
size: many
V: TRBV6-5

CDR3: ASSLNQGTDTQY
size: many
V: TRBV11-2

CDR3: ASSSSGLKVYSPLH
size: NA
V: TRBV6-6

CDR3: ASSSGQGATDTQY
size: NA
V: TRBV5-1

CDR3: ASSRRLAGGSYNEQF
size: many
V: TRBV3-1

CDR3: ASSPDSQFNYGYT
size: many
V: TRBV18

CDR3: ASSVGASNEKLF
size: many
V: TRBV9

CDR3: SARVGSDNTEAF
size: NA
V: TRBV20-1

CDR3: ASVRSSGANVLT
size: many
V: TRBV7-9

CDR3: ASSRRASGANVLT
size: medium-sized
V: TRBV6-2/TRBV6-3

CDR3: ASSLSGDTAKNIQY
size: NA
V: TRBV7-9

CDR3: SASSLAGNQETQY
size: many
V: TRBV20-1

CDR3: SARMSSTDTQY
size: many
V: TRBV20-1

CDR3: ASSQEGGLVDTQY
size: many
V: TRBV4-1

CDR3: ASSAPASYEQY
size: many
V: TRBV9

CDR3: ASRLTGDNTEAF
size: many
V: TRBV6-1

CDR3: ASSHDRGTITGYT
size: many
V: TRBV12-3/TRBV12-4

CDR3: ASSHTGGSYEQY
size: few
V: TRBV13

CDR3: ASSSLWWKSQLNTGELF
size: many
V: TRBV9

CDR3: AISPASGRSPSSTDTQY
size: NA
V: TRBV10-3

CDR3: ASSLAGEPKTQY
size: NA
V: TRBV5-4

CDR3: ASSLASGRLNIQY
size: many
V: TRBV7-9

CDR3: ASNRHEGASTYEQY
size: many
V: TRBV5-1

CDR3: SASEAGKNIQY
size: few
V: TRBV20-1

CDR3: SARSGQETQY
size: many
V: TRBV20-1

CDR3: ASSLGHSGLNSPLH
size: few
V: TRBV28

CDR3: ASSVGSWDSNTGELF
size: many
V: TRBV7-2

CDR3: ASSKTSSYNEQF
size: many
V: TRBV5-1

CDR3: ASSLFVDRAGELF
size: many
V: TRBV5-5

CDR3: ASHVGGQPQH
size: many
V: TRBV6-6